The rows below give T cell receptor beta chains drawn from one sample of a study of cytomegalovirus exposure and HLA in healthy donors. Sequencing was performed with immunoSEQ multiplex PCR; in TCRdb, only in-frame clones are kept and a portion is missing. The table shows around 100,000 clones, with roughly 68% occurring only once. Sequenced material: PBMCs. These receptors all stem from a woman aged 30 to 39 in good health and CMV-seronegative. CDR3s include the opening cysteine and the closing phenylalanine or tryptophan. The order of the fields is clone size, J gene, V gene, D gene, CDR3 DNA, CDR3 protein. A D gene is named only where the DNA matches it firmly. Some rows mark clone size as missing; the rest say once, few, many or name a class of expanded clone.

abundance: few; j_gene: TRBJ2-7; v_gene: TRBV27; d_gene: TRBD2; CDR3nt: TGTGCCAGCAGTCGGCCTAGCGGGAGGGCCAGATCCTACGAGCAGTACTTC; CDR3aa: CASSRPSGRARSYEQYF
abundance: few; j_gene: TRBJ2-7; v_gene: TRBV28; d_gene: NA; CDR3nt: TGTGCCAGCAGTTTATTACAGGCCGAGCAGTACTTC; CDR3aa: CASSLLQAEQYF
abundance: NA; j_gene: TRBJ2-5; v_gene: TRBV7-9; d_gene: TRBD2; CDR3nt: TGTGCCAGCAGCCGACCGGGACTAGCGGGACAAGAGACCCAGTACTTC; CDR3aa: CASSRPGLAGQETQYF
abundance: NA; j_gene: TRBJ1-4; v_gene: TRBV13; d_gene: NA; CDR3nt: TGTGCCAGCAGCTTAGTCGGCAACAGGGCGACGTCGACTGAAAAACTGTTTTTT; CDR3aa: CASSLVGNRATSTEKLFF
abundance: once; j_gene: TRBJ2-2; v_gene: TRBV7-8; d_gene: NA; CDR3nt: TGTGCCAGCAGCCCCTGGACAGCAAATACCGGGGAGCTGTTTTTT; CDR3aa: CASSPWTANTGELFF
abundance: NA; j_gene: TRBJ1-5; v_gene: TRBV5-1; d_gene: NA; CDR3nt: TGCGCCAGCAGCTACGAAGGAGATGATCAGCCCCAGCATTTT; CDR3aa: CASSYEGDDQPQHF
abundance: few; j_gene: TRBJ1-2; v_gene: TRBV7-9; d_gene: TRBD1; CDR3nt: TGTGCCAGCAGCTTATCACCCCCGGGACAGGGAAGAGGCTACACCTTC; CDR3aa: CASSLSPPGQGRGYTF
abundance: NA; j_gene: TRBJ2-1; v_gene: TRBV19; d_gene: NA; CDR3nt: TGTGCCAGTAGTATAAGGGGACTGTACAATGAGCAGTTCTTC; CDR3aa: CASSIRGLYNEQFF
abundance: few; j_gene: TRBJ1-3; v_gene: TRBV28; d_gene: NA; CDR3nt: TGTGCCAGCCTTGGGAGGGGTTATCCCTCTGGAAACACCATATATTTT; CDR3aa: CASLGRGYPSGNTIYF
abundance: few; j_gene: TRBJ2-7; v_gene: TRBV7-2; d_gene: NA; CDR3nt: TGTGCCAGCAGCTTAGAGGGCGGGCGATCCTACGAGCAGTACTTC; CDR3aa: CASSLEGGRSYEQYF
abundance: NA; j_gene: TRBJ2-7; v_gene: TRBV14; d_gene: NA; CDR3nt: TGTGCCAGCAGCCCCGGACTCTCCTACGAGCAGTACTTC; CDR3aa: CASSPGLSYEQYF
abundance: NA; j_gene: TRBJ2-7; v_gene: TRBV5-1; d_gene: NA; CDR3nt: TGCGCCAGCAGCTTAAGAGGAAACTACTACGAGCAGTACTTC; CDR3aa: CASSLRGNYYEQYF
abundance: NA; j_gene: TRBJ2-1; v_gene: TRBV13; d_gene: NA; CDR3nt: TGTGCCAGCAGCCTAGGGGGGGCGACCAATGAGCAGTTCTTC; CDR3aa: CASSLGGATNEQFF
abundance: NA; j_gene: TRBJ1-2; v_gene: TRBV7-9; d_gene: NA; CDR3nt: TGTGCCAGCAGCTTAGAAGCTTTAGCCTCAGGGGACTATGGCTACACCTTC; CDR3aa: CASSLEALASGDYGYTF
abundance: few; j_gene: TRBJ1-4; v_gene: TRBV19; d_gene: TRBD1; CDR3nt: TGTGCCAGTAGTAGTACGGGACAGGGGGCGCGAAAACTGTTTTTT; CDR3aa: CASSSTGQGARKLFF
abundance: NA; j_gene: TRBJ2-7; v_gene: TRBV9; d_gene: TRBD1; CDR3nt: TGTGCCAGCAGCGTAGGAGCTGGACCGGGACAGGGGGAATACGAGCAGTACTTC; CDR3aa: CASSVGAGPGQGEYEQYF
abundance: few; j_gene: TRBJ1-1; v_gene: TRBV20-1; d_gene: NA; CDR3nt: TGCAGTGCTAGGGAACTCCTGGAGTTCTTT; CDR3aa: CSARELLEFF
abundance: NA; j_gene: TRBJ1-4; v_gene: TRBV19; d_gene: TRBD1; CDR3nt: TGTGCCAGTAACGAACAGGGGTTTGGGGAAAAACTGTTTTTT; CDR3aa: CASNEQGFGEKLFF
abundance: NA; j_gene: TRBJ2-4; v_gene: TRBV29-1; d_gene: NA; CDR3nt: TGCAGCGCTCTCCAGGGGGGAGACATTCAGTACTTC; CDR3aa: CSALQGGDIQYF
abundance: NA; j_gene: TRBJ1-2; v_gene: TRBV30; d_gene: NA; CDR3nt: TGTGCCTGGAGTGTAAATGGGGCCTATGGCTACACCTTC; CDR3aa: CAWSVNGAYGYTF
abundance: NA; j_gene: TRBJ2-5; v_gene: TRBV5-1; d_gene: TRBD1; CDR3nt: TGCGCCAGCAGCTACAGGGGGACCCAGTACTTC; CDR3aa: CASSYRGTQYF
abundance: few; j_gene: TRBJ2-1; v_gene: TRBV10-2; d_gene: TRBD2; CDR3nt: TGCGCCAGCAGTGGGTCGGGAGCGGGGGAGCAGTTCTTC; CDR3aa: CASSGSGAGEQFF
abundance: NA; j_gene: TRBJ2-1; v_gene: TRBV9; d_gene: TRBD2; CDR3nt: TGTGCCAGCACTCGAGCGGGAGGGTCTGACAATGAGCAGTTCTTC; CDR3aa: CASTRAGGSDNEQFF
abundance: NA; j_gene: TRBJ2-1; v_gene: TRBV18; d_gene: NA; CDR3nt: TGTGCCAGCTCACCACGCGGGCCAGACTACAATGAGCAGTTCTTC; CDR3aa: CASSPRGPDYNEQFF
abundance: NA; j_gene: TRBJ2-7; v_gene: TRBV10-3; d_gene: TRBD2; CDR3nt: TGTGCCATCAGTGAGTCCAGACTAGCGGGAGTAGCTACCTACGAGCAGTACTTC; CDR3aa: CAISESRLAGVATYEQYF
abundance: NA; j_gene: TRBJ1-4; v_gene: TRBV5-8; d_gene: TRBD1; CDR3nt: TGTGCCAGCAGCTATTTGGGACAGGGGAATGAAAAACTGTTTTTT; CDR3aa: CASSYLGQGNEKLFF
abundance: NA; j_gene: TRBJ1-6; v_gene: TRBV6-1; d_gene: NA; CDR3nt: TGTGCCAGCAGCGCGGAGCTGGGTTCACCCCTCCACTTT; CDR3aa: CASSAELGSPLHF
abundance: NA; j_gene: TRBJ2-1; v_gene: TRBV7-8; d_gene: TRBD2; CDR3nt: TGTGCCAGCAGCCGCCGGACTAGCGGGAGTAACAATGAGCAGTTCTTC; CDR3aa: CASSRRTSGSNNEQFF
abundance: NA; j_gene: TRBJ1-2; v_gene: TRBV28; d_gene: NA; CDR3nt: TGTGCCAGCAGTTTAATAGGACTCCGGTATGGCTACACCTTC; CDR3aa: CASSLIGLRYGYTF
abundance: NA; j_gene: TRBJ2-7; v_gene: TRBV6-1; d_gene: NA; CDR3nt: TGTGCCAGCAGTTATAACGGGGACTCCTACGAGCAGTACTTC; CDR3aa: CASSYNGDSYEQYF
abundance: NA; j_gene: TRBJ2-7; v_gene: TRBV7-9; d_gene: NA; CDR3nt: TGTGCCAGCAGCGGAAGGACTGCATCCTACGAGCAGTACTTC; CDR3aa: CASSGRTASYEQYF
abundance: NA; j_gene: TRBJ1-4; v_gene: TRBV9; d_gene: NA; CDR3nt: TGTGCCAGCAGCCTCGCGGGACTCAGAGGTGAAAAACTGTTTTTT; CDR3aa: CASSLAGLRGEKLFF
abundance: NA; j_gene: TRBJ1-1; v_gene: TRBV30; d_gene: NA; CDR3nt: TGTGCCTGGAGGGGGGGACCGAAAAATGAAGCTTTCTTT; CDR3aa: CAWRGGPKNEAFF
abundance: NA; j_gene: TRBJ2-5; v_gene: TRBV4-2; d_gene: NA; CDR3nt: TGTGCCAGCAGCCAAGGTGGGAGAGCGGACCAAGAGACCCAGTACTTC; CDR3aa: CASSQGGRADQETQYF
abundance: NA; j_gene: TRBJ1-2; v_gene: TRBV7-9; d_gene: TRBD1; CDR3nt: TGTGCCAGCAGCTTGGGGACAGGTGATGGCTACACCTTC; CDR3aa: CASSLGTGDGYTF
abundance: NA; j_gene: TRBJ2-1; v_gene: TRBV5-1; d_gene: NA; CDR3nt: TGCGCCAGCAGCTTGGATTACAGCTCCTACAATGAGCAGTTCTTC; CDR3aa: CASSLDYSSYNEQFF
abundance: NA; j_gene: TRBJ2-7; v_gene: TRBV27; d_gene: NA; CDR3nt: TGTGCCAGCAGTTTGGTTCCAGGCGCCTACGAGCAGTACTTC; CDR3aa: CASSLVPGAYEQYF
abundance: few; j_gene: TRBJ2-1; v_gene: TRBV11-3; d_gene: TRBD2; CDR3nt: TGTGCCAGCAGCTCGGAACTGTTGGGTAGCGGGAGGGCCTCCTACAATGAGCAGTTCTTC; CDR3aa: CASSSELLGSGRASYNEQFF
abundance: few; j_gene: TRBJ2-1; v_gene: TRBV6-5; d_gene: TRBD1; CDR3nt: TGTGCCAGCAGTGAACGGACAGGATACAATGAGCAGTTCTTC; CDR3aa: CASSERTGYNEQFF
abundance: once; j_gene: TRBJ2-7; v_gene: TRBV6-1; d_gene: TRBD1; CDR3nt: TGTGCCGCCCATCCGAGCCGGGACAGGGCCCATGAGCAGTACTTC; CDR3aa: CAAHPSRDRAHEQYF
abundance: NA; j_gene: TRBJ1-1; v_gene: TRBV27; d_gene: TRBD1; CDR3nt: TGTGCCAGCAGGGGACAGGCCACTGAAGCTTTCTTT; CDR3aa: CASRGQATEAFF
abundance: few; j_gene: TRBJ2-6; v_gene: TRBV19; d_gene: NA; CDR3nt: TGTGCCAGTAAGCAGGGAAGTGGGGCCAACGTCCTGACTTTC; CDR3aa: CASKQGSGANVLTF
abundance: NA; j_gene: TRBJ1-2; v_gene: TRBV7-9; d_gene: TRBD1; CDR3nt: TGTGCCAGCAGCTTAGGTTCGAGCAGGGGGCTTGGCTACACCTTC; CDR3aa: CASSLGSSRGLGYTF
abundance: NA; j_gene: TRBJ1-1; v_gene: TRBV11-2; d_gene: NA; CDR3nt: TGTGCCAGCAGCTTAGGGACCGGGAGGGCTGAAGCTTTCTTT; CDR3aa: CASSLGTGRAEAFF
abundance: few; j_gene: TRBJ2-7; v_gene: TRBV6-1; d_gene: NA; CDR3nt: TGTGCCAGCAGTGTGTCCAGGGGGGACGAGCAGTACTTC; CDR3aa: CASSVSRGDEQYF
abundance: NA; j_gene: TRBJ1-6; v_gene: TRBV5-3; d_gene: TRBD1; CDR3nt: TGTGCCAGAAGCTTGCGTTTCGGGACAGGGGGTTCTGATTCACCCCTCCACTTT; CDR3aa: CARSLRFGTGGSDSPLHF